These T cell receptor beta chains were read from a single sample in a study of blood T cell repertoires in COVID-19. Some clones are missing from TCRdb's copy, which holds only in-frame ones; the method was immunoSEQ multiplex PCR. The sample lists 200,000 to 250,000 clones, about three quarters seen once, with approximately 7.2% in the top ten. The sequenced sample was peripheral blood. These receptor sequences come from a woman in her 70s with acute or convalescent COVID-19. Both conserved end residues are part of each CDR3.

J gene: TRBJ1-2
V gene: TRBV4-1
CDR3 protein: CASSQALSRGSTGGYTF

J gene: TRBJ2-2
V gene: TRBV11-2
CDR3 protein: CASSSGQGVNTGELFF

J gene: TRBJ1-5
V gene: TRBV24-1
CDR3 protein: CATSAGQGTQPQHF

J gene: TRBJ2-1
V gene: TRBV29-1
CDR3 protein: CSVAGSAPGGFF

J gene: TRBJ1-6
V gene: TRBV12-3/TRBV12-4
CDR3 protein: CASSTDRVSPLHF

J gene: TRBJ2-3
V gene: TRBV6-5
CDR3 protein: CASSYSKGMGTDTQYF

J gene: TRBJ1-4
V gene: TRBV7-2
CDR3 protein: CASSLGPGGGEKLFF

J gene: TRBJ2-3
V gene: TRBV27
CDR3 protein: CASSSGRWGTSTDTQYF

J gene: TRBJ2-7
V gene: TRBV9
CDR3 protein: CASSVAGGEQQYF

J gene: TRBJ2-1
V gene: TRBV11-3
CDR3 protein: CASSLDGTRYEQFF

J gene: TRBJ1-4
V gene: TRBV7-6
CDR3 protein: CASSLGQGNEKLFF

J gene: TRBJ2-3
V gene: TRBV24-1
CDR3 protein: CATSDPSAGGTDTQYF

J gene: TRBJ2-1
V gene: TRBV2
CDR3 protein: CASSEVSGASYNEQFF

J gene: TRBJ2-1
V gene: TRBV10-3
CDR3 protein: CAIGRQGRNEQFF

J gene: TRBJ2-3
V gene: TRBV7-2
CDR3 protein: CASRPYLGGRSSTDTQYF

J gene: TRBJ2-5
V gene: TRBV10-3
CDR3 protein: CAISQLPSGGQETQYF

J gene: TRBJ2-7
V gene: TRBV18
CDR3 protein: CASSPPGTGANWIHEQYF

J gene: TRBJ1-6
V gene: TRBV3-1/TRBV3-2
CDR3 protein: CASSHQEGSSYNSPLHF

J gene: TRBJ2-1
V gene: TRBV5-4
CDR3 protein: CASSFSLASYNEQFF

J gene: TRBJ2-3
V gene: TRBV9
CDR3 protein: CASSVEGIGAGDTQYF

J gene: TRBJ2-1
V gene: TRBV10-2
CDR3 protein: CASRFDSHNNEQFF

J gene: TRBJ1-1
V gene: TRBV19
CDR3 protein: CASSIGTGVVGTEAFF

J gene: TRBJ1-5
V gene: TRBV19
CDR3 protein: CASSMSGDRGIGQPQHF

J gene: TRBJ1-6
V gene: TRBV5-1
CDR3 protein: CASSLEHFNSPLHF

J gene: TRBJ1-1
V gene: TRBV5-1
CDR3 protein: CASSLGLGNTEAFF

J gene: TRBJ2-2
V gene: TRBV30
CDR3 protein: CAWRGRYANTGELFF

J gene: TRBJ1-6
V gene: TRBV6-5
CDR3 protein: CASSYSIGGEHSLHF

J gene: TRBJ1-2
V gene: TRBV4-1
CDR3 protein: CASSRGLGDGYTF

J gene: TRBJ2-5
V gene: TRBV6-6
CDR3 protein: CASGQKGRETQYF

J gene: TRBJ2-7
V gene: TRBV7-8
CDR3 protein: CASSYTGTGTYEQYF

J gene: TRBJ2-1
V gene: TRBV9
CDR3 protein: CASSQTQRGNSYNEQFF

J gene: TRBJ2-2
V gene: TRBV11-3
CDR3 protein: CASSLAGTPNTGELFF

J gene: TRBJ1-2
V gene: TRBV18
CDR3 protein: CASSQDRAANYGYTF

J gene: TRBJ2-5
V gene: TRBV10-3
CDR3 protein: CAISRDSQETQYF

J gene: TRBJ1-1
V gene: TRBV6-2/TRBV6-3
CDR3 protein: CASSYSQGGINTEAFF

J gene: TRBJ2-3
V gene: TRBV18
CDR3 protein: CASSEISGGADTQYF

J gene: TRBJ1-2
V gene: TRBV28
CDR3 protein: CASSQVYGYTF

J gene: TRBJ1-4
V gene: TRBV7-2
CDR3 protein: CASSLGQGRSNEKLFF

J gene: TRBJ1-5
V gene: TRBV7-2
CDR3 protein: CASSLNQPGNSNQPQHF

J gene: TRBJ1-6
V gene: TRBV4-3
CDR3 protein: CASSQGQEWSPLHF

J gene: TRBJ2-1
V gene: TRBV5-1
CDR3 protein: CASSPSSGGPYNEQFF

J gene: TRBJ2-2
V gene: TRBV11-3
CDR3 protein: CASSLSRGGSGELFF

J gene: TRBJ2-4
V gene: TRBV7-2
CDR3 protein: CASSLPGEGDIQYF

J gene: TRBJ1-6
V gene: TRBV6-1
CDR3 protein: CASSAKAGQGNSPLHF

J gene: TRBJ1-5
V gene: TRBV6-5
CDR3 protein: CASRGGTGRQPQHF

J gene: TRBJ1-2
V gene: TRBV29-1
CDR3 protein: CSVGTGYEDTF